This record looks at one TCR beta chain sequence and its context. The protocol was immunoSEQ multiplex PCR, while the TCRdb copy is restricted to in-frame clones and leaves out a portion. Seen here are 200,000 to 300,000 clones, roughly 80% observed once, and the top ten hold 3.4%. The source of the sample is a study of blood T cell repertoires in COVID-19. Study-wide background: Nucleic acid was either cDNA or gDNA, and it came from T cells, B-cell-depleted T cells, or PBMCs.

The receptor was isolated from a woman between 18 and 30 years old with acute or convalescent COVID-19. The sample was peripheral blood.

The CDR3 DNA reads as TGTGCCAGCAACGATAACCCCGGGACAGACGACAATCAGCCCCAGCATTTT. Encoded protein: CASNDNPGTDDNQPQHF. The gene calls are TRBV3-1 (or the pseudogene TRBV3-2) and TRBJ1-5; 7 nucleotides match TRBD1. The CDR3 length is 17 residues. The J segment lost 3 bases and the V segment lost 7 bases, leaving 15 bases of the junction unmatched. Germline CDR1 is LGHDT and CDR2 is YNNKEL (reference sequence).